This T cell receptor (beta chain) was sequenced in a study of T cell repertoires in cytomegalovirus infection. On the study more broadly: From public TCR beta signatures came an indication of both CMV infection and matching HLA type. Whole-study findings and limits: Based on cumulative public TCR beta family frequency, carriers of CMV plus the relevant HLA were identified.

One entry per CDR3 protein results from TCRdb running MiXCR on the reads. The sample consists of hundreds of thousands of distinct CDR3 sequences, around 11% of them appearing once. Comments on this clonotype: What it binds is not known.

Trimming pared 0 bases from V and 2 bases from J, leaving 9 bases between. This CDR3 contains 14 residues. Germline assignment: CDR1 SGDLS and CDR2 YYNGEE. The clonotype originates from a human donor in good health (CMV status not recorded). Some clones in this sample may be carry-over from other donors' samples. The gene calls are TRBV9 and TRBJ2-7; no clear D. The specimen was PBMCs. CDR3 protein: CASSVGLSAYEQYF. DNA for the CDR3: TGTGCCAGCAGCGTAGGTCTCTCAGCCTACGAGCAGTACTTC.